Reported below is one TCR beta chain. Its antigen is undetermined. This sample was taken from a study of blood T cells in healthy people across ages. PCR was performed a second time for about 6 to 11 cycles using a sample-barcoded 5' primer and a J-beta primer mix. TCRdb recomputed calls from the 5' RACE reads with MiXCR, one row per CDR3 protein. Seen here are 1.2 million to 1.5 million distinct CDR3 sequences, approximately 63% observed once, and the top ten hold over 6.5%. General study points: Because donor CMV status was unknown, expanded clonotype changes were possibly confounded.

The sample was blood. This sequence originates from a man between 18 and 29 years old in good health.

The CDR3 protein is CAWNMGYSNQPQHF. The DNA for the CDR3 is TGTGCCTGGAACATGGGGTATAGCAATCAGCCCCAGCATTTT. The J gene is TRBJ1-5, the V gene TRBV30, with D unresolved. This CDR3 has 14 residues. The V and J ends lost 4 bases and 0 bases respectively, with 10 bases between them. Germline lookup yields CDR1 GTSNPN and CDR2 SVGIG (reference sequence). Full variable domain (rest looked up from reference TRBV30 and TRBJ1-5): SQTIHQWPATLVQPVGSPLSLECTVEGTSNPNLYWYRQAAGRGLQLLFYSVGIGQISSEVPQNLSASRPQDRQFILSSKKLLLSDSGFYLCAWNMGYSNQPQHFGDGTRLSIL.